These 27 T cell receptor beta chains share one sample of origin, sequenced in a study of human T cells and chemical hapten exposure. Indicated time point: patch test 3, about 24 weeks after DPC sensitization. Treatment described: therapeutic diphenylcyclopropenone sensitization with weekly scalp DPC. TCRdb re-derived calls from the RACE reads in MiXCR, one entry per CDR3 protein. The sample records just under 65,000 distinct CDR3 sequences, approximately 9.9% being singletons. The specimen comprised whole blood, sampled in connection with sensitization to the hapten diphenylcyclopropenone (DPC). The receptor source for this set is a woman aged 30 to 39 with alopecia areata. Some clones in this sample may be carry-over from other donors' samples.

The chain uses TRBV5-1 and TRBJ2-1; D uncertain. This CDR3 contains 14 residues. Germline V CDR1 and CDR2: SGHRS, YFSETQ. Trimming stripped 1 base from V and 4 bases from J, with 9 bases between. The chain's CDR3 is CASSLSADYNEQFF. For the CDR3, the DNA is TGCGCCAGCAGCTTGTCGGCAGATTACAATGAGCAGTTCTTC.

This clonotype was counted a few times. The V gene is TRBV24-1, the J gene TRBJ2-1, with 11 bases identical to TRBD2. From germline, CDR1 is KGHDR and CDR2 SFDVKD. Trimming removed 0 bases from V and 6 bases from J; junction bases left unmatched: 3. This CDR3 is built from 16 residues. CDR3: CATSDLASGGTNEQFF. In DNA form, the CDR3 reads TGTGCCACCAGTGATTTGGCTAGCGGGGGGACCAATGAGCAGTTCTTC.

This CDR3 reads CASIPGHLNSPLHF. In DNA, the CDR3 is TGTGCCAGCATCCCGGGACACCTTAATTCACCCCTCCACTTT. V is TRBV6-2 or TRBV6-3 and J is TRBJ1-6; TRBD1 is a possible D gene (6 bases). Germline CDR1 reads MNHEY; CDR2 reads SVGEGT. CDR3 length equals 14 residues. V gave up 7 bases and J gave up 6 bases, with 13 bases separating them.

At least ten counts were recorded for this clonotype. The chain recombines TRBV5-1 with TRBJ2-5; D is ambiguous. V lost 0 bases to trimming and J lost 4 bases, with 7 bases between them. Germline loops: CDR1 SGHRS, CDR2 YFSETQ. The CDR3 runs to 13 residues. CDR3 amino acids: CASSLVGVETQYF. The CDR3 DNA is TGCGCCAGCAGCTTGGTTGGGGTAGAGACCCAGTACTTC.

This clonotype was found a few times. This chain links TRBV20-1 with TRBJ1-2; 9 bases align to TRBD1. CDR3 size: 14 residues. The V gene end was trimmed by 6 bases and the J gene end by 5 bases; junction bases not matched to a gene: 10. In germline, CDR1 is DFQATT, CDR2 SNEGSKA (reference sequence). CDR3 in amino acids: CSALTGTGLYGYTF. The DNA for the CDR3 is TGCAGTGCGTTGACCGGGACAGGGCTTTATGGCTACACCTTC.

This clonotype was seen many times. The chain carries TRBV18 and TRBJ1-5; a possible D gene is TRBD1 (6 bases). CDR1 and CDR2 (germline): KGHSH, LQKENI. There are 13 residues in the CDR3. The V and J ends lost 4 bases and 6 bases respectively, with 10 bases between them. In DNA, the CDR3 is TGTGCCAGCTCACAAGGGGGAGCTCAGCCCCAGCATTTT. Its translation: CASSQGGAQPQHF.

This clonotype was counted only a few times. V gene TRBV7-3 combines with J gene TRBJ1-1, with TRBD1 identical over 9 bases. Germline V lookup: CDR1 SGHTA, CDR2 FQGTGA. CDR3 length: 15 amino acids. The ends lost 0 bases at V and 5 bases at J; junction bases unmatched: 4. CDR3: CASSLTSDRGTEAFF. CDR3 nucleotides: TGTGCCAGCAGCTTAACGTCGGACAGGGGAACTGAAGCTTTCTTT.

The V call is TRBV11-2, the J call TRBJ2-5; D ambiguous. Germline V gives CDR1 SGHAT, CDR2 FQNNGV. The V and J ends lost 2 bases and 4 bases respectively, with 8 bases between them. This CDR3 spans 13 amino acids. CDR3 in DNA: TGTGCCAGCAGCTTACCGGGTTCAGAGACCCAGTACTTC. Residues: CASSLPGSETQYF. Together with reference TRBV11-2 and TRBJ2-5, the CDR3 gives the full variable domain: EAGVAQSPRYKIIEKRQSVAFWCNPISGHATLYWYQQILGQGPKLLIQFQNNGVVDDSQLPKDRFSAERLKGVDSTLKIQPAKLEDSAVYLCASSLPGSETQYFGPGTRLLVL.

This chain's CDR3 is CASSFGISYEQYF. CDR3 nucleotides: TGTGCCAGCAGTTTCGGCATCTCCTACGAGCAGTACTTC. The rearrangement joins TRBV12-3 or TRBV12-4 to TRBJ2-7; unclear D gene. CDR3 length: 13 amino acids. V was shortened by 3 bases and J by 0 bases, with 6 bases between the two germline ends.

This clonotype was found a few times. The chain joins TRBV24-1 to TRBJ2-7, with D perhaps matching TRBD2 (5 bases). CDR3 length: 15 amino acids. Germline assignment: CDR1 KGHDR and CDR2 SFDVKD. The ends were cut back, 4 bases at V and 2 bases at J, with 14 bases in the middle. The CDR3: CATSDPTRGAYEQYF. The CDR3 nucleotides read TGTGCCACCAGTGACCCCACACGGGGTGCCTACGAGCAGTACTTC.

This clonotype occurred a few times. The chain has TRBV10-3 and TRBJ1-5; TRBD1 agrees at 10 bases. The CDR3 totals 15 residues. The J segment lost 6 bases and the V segment lost 6 bases, leaving 8 bases of the junction unmatched. Germline assignment: CDR1 ENHRY and CDR2 SYGVKD. The CDR3 bases are TGTGCCATCAGCTCTACGGGACAGGGGACTCAGCCCCAGCATTTT. Residues: CAISSTGQGTQPQHF.

The V gene is TRBV10-3, the J gene TRBJ1-6, with 9 bases matching TRBD1. The CDR3 runs to 14 residues. Germline trimming cut 6 bases from V and 9 bases from J; bases unmatched to any gene: 6. Germline values: CDR1 ENHRY, CDR2 SYGVKD. CDR3 protein: CAISRDRESSPLHF. The CDR3 DNA reads as TGTGCCATCAGCCGGGACAGGGAAAGTTCACCCCTCCACTTT.

As concerns this clonotype: A single base separates this from a much larger clone, so it may be a read error. The chain couples TRBV7-6 to TRBJ2-2; D gene uncertain. Trimming left V 1 base short and J 0 bases short, with 9 bases between. CDR1 and CDR2 from the germline V gene are SGHVS and FNYEAQ. The CDR3 sequence is 16 residues long. CDR3 sequence reads: CASSLVGAPNTGELFF. The CDR3 DNA reads TGTGCCAGCAGCTTAGTGGGCGCCCCGAACACCGGGGAGCTGTTTTTT.

V usage is TRBV10-3 and J usage is TRBJ1-5; maybe TRBD1 (6 bases). The length of the CDR3 is 13 residues. The V end lost 6 bases, the J end lost 6 bases, and 12 bases lay between the germline ends. CDR1 and CDR2 from the germline V gene are ENHRY and SYGVKD. The DNA of the CDR3 is TGTGCCATCAGCACGGGGGGCCGTCAGCCCCAGCATTTT. Its protein product is CAISTGGRQPQHF.

This clonotype has more than one count but fewer than ten. The chain combines TRBV6-9 with TRBJ1-6; D may be TRBD1 (5 bases). CDR3 length: 14 residues. The V gene lost 6 bases and the J gene lost 12 bases, with 18 bases spanning the gap. Germline assignment: CDR1 MNHGY and CDR2 SVAAGI. CDR3 protein: CASRLLGWGLPLHF. Written as DNA, the CDR3 is TGTGCCAGCAGACTCCTGGGGTGGGGCTTACCCCTCCACTTT.

The sample holds a few counts of this clonotype. This chain connects TRBV20-1 to TRBJ1-2; D is unresolved. V lost 6 bases and J 0 bases, leaving 14 bases between the germline ends. Germline assignment: CDR1 DFQATT and CDR2 SNEGSKA (reference sequence). This CDR3 comprises 14 residues. The CDR3 loop is CSATRQQSNYGYTF. CDR3 coding DNA: TGCAGTGCCACCAGGCAGCAATCTAACTATGGCTACACCTTC.

This clonotype was seen more than once but under ten times. The chain links TRBV4-3 to TRBJ1-3; no reliable D call. The CDR3 covers 15 residues. Germline loops: CDR1 LGHNA, CDR2 YSLEER. The V gene lost 0 bases and the J gene lost 1 base, with 7 bases spanning the gap. Written as DNA, the CDR3 is TGCGCCAGCAGCCAAGATTTTTCTTCTGGAAACACCATATATTTT. As protein: CASSQDFSSGNTIYF.

The CDR3 loop reads CASTWGGHGTDTQYF. The CDR3 nucleotides read TGTGCCAGCACATGGGGGGGGCATGGCACAGATACGCAGTATTTT. The V and J genes are TRBV28 and TRBJ2-3, with D tentatively TRBD2 (7 bases). CDR3 size: 15 residues. Per germline, CDR1 MDHEN and CDR2 SYDVKM. The V gene lost 7 bases and the J gene lost 1 base, with 15 bases spanning the gap.

In this sample, this clonotype turned up a few times. The chain carries TRBV5-5 and TRBJ2-3; the D gene is possibly TRBD2 (6 bases). The CDR3 loop spans 15 amino acids. Germline CDR1 SGHKS, CDR2 YYEKEE (reference sequence). V was clipped by 4 bases and J by 9 bases, with 21 bases between them. The CDR3 DNA sequence: TGTGCCAGCAGCCCGACGGAAACCCAGGGAGGCACGCAGTATTTT. Translating it yields CASSPTETQGGTQYF.

This clonotype was counted ten times or more. The V and J genes are TRBV5-1 and TRBJ2-7; 9 bases fit TRBD1. The V gene end was trimmed by 4 bases and the J gene end by 3 bases; junction bases not matched to a gene: 2. Per the germline V gene, CDR1 is SGHRS and CDR2 is YFSETQ. There are 13 residues in the CDR3. The CDR3 sequence is CASSRGQGYEQYF. The CDR3 DNA reads as TGCGCCAGCAGCAGGGGACAGGGCTACGAGCAGTACTTC.

A note on this clonotype: A read error may be the cause here, since a much bigger clone is one base away. The genes are TRBV28 and TRBJ1-2; D remains ambiguous. This CDR3 region has 14 residues. CDR1 is MDHEN and CDR2 is SYDVKM in the germline V gene. The CDR3 spells CASSFPDENYGYAF. The CDR3 nucleotides are TGTGCCAGCAGTTTCCCCGACGAGAACTATGGCTACGCCTTC.

This clonotype has at least ten counts. V and J are TRBV12-3 or TRBV12-4 and TRBJ2-6, with D unresolved. V dropped 3 bases and J dropped 2 bases, with 5 bases sitting between them. The CDR3 is 14 amino acids. CDR3 sequence (DNA): TGTGCCAGCAGTTTTACCCCTGGGGCCAACGTCCTGACTTTC. Protein sequence: CASSFTPGANVLTF.

This clonotype has only a few counts. V and J are TRBV6-1 and TRBJ2-3; D is possibly TRBD2 (7 bases). This CDR3 region has 14 residues. Trimming took 7 bases from V and 4 from J, leaving 15 bases between them. Germline CDR1 and CDR2: MNHNS and SASEGT. The CDR3 loop reads CASNRGGEADTQYF. The CDR3 bases are TGTGCCAGCAATAGGGGGGGAGAGGCAGATACGCAGTATTTT.

In this sample, this clonotype turned up many times. This chain links TRBV6-6 with TRBJ1-5; 9 nucleotides line up with TRBD1. CDR3 length equals 15 residues. V trimming: 2 bases; J trimming: 7 bases; junction bases outside the gene matches: 6. From germline, CDR1 is MNHNY and CDR2 SVGAGI (reference sequence). The CDR3 here is CASSYERTGDQPQHF. DNA for the CDR3: TGTGCCAGCAGTTACGAAAGGACAGGGGACCAGCCCCAGCATTTT.

The V gene is TRBV14, the J gene TRBJ1-6; D unclear. Germline lookup yields CDR1 SGHDN and CDR2 FVKESK. The V gene lost 0 bases and the J gene lost 9 bases, with 9 bases spanning the gap. This CDR3 comprises 14 residues. The chain's CDR3 is CASSQDLRASPLHF. The CDR3 coding sequence is TGTGCCAGCAGCCAAGATCTGAGGGCTTCACCCCTCCACTTT.

Only a few counts were recorded for this clonotype. V and J are TRBV7-9 and TRBJ2-5, with TRBD2 matching over 8 bases. Germline V gene sequence: CDR1 SEHNR, CDR2 FQNEAQ (reference sequence). The CDR3 sequence is 12 residues long. With 9 bases clipped from V and 1 base from J, the junction kept 1 base outside the gene matches. CDR3 sequence: CASGLAQETQYF. The CDR3 DNA reads TGTGCCAGTGGACTAGCCCAAGAGACCCAGTACTTC. The full variable domain, its missing parts supplied by reference TRBV7-9 and TRBJ2-5, is DTGVSQNPRHKITKRGQNVTFRCDPISEHNRLYWYRQTLGQGPEFLTYFQNEAQLEKSRLLSDRFSAERPKGSFSTLEIQRTEQGDSAMYLCASGLAQETQYFGPGTRLLVL.

In this sample, this clonotype turned up a few times. The V gene is TRBV10-3, the J gene TRBJ2-4, with 10 bases that match TRBD1. Germline lookup yields CDR1 ENHRY and CDR2 SYGVKD. The CDR3 is 14 residues long. J was trimmed by 4 bases and V by 4 bases; bases with no gene match: 1. The CDR3 nucleotides read TGTGCCATCAGTGGGGGACAGGGGAAAAACATTCAGTACTTC. Its translation: CAISGGQGKNIQYF.